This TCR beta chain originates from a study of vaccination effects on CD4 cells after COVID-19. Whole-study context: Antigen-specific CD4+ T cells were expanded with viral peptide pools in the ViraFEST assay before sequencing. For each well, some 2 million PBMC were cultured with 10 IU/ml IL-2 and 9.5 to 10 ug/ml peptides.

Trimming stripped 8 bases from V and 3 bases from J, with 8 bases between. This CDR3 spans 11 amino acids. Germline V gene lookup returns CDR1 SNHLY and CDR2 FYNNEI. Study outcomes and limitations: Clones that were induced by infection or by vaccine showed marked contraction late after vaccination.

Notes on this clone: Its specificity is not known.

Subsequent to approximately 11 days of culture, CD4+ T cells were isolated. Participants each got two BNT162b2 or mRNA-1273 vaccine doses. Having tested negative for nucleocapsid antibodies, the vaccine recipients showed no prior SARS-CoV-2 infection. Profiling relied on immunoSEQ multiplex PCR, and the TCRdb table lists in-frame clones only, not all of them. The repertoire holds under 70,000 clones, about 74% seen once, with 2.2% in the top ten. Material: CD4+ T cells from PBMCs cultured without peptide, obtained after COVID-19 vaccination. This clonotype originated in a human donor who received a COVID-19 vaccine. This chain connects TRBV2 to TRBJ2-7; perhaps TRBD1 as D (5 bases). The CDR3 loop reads CASQGYYEQYV. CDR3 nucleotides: TGTGCCAGCCAGGGTTACTACGAGCAGTACGTC.